This entry lists 27 T cell receptor beta chains sequenced from one sample in a study of metastatic and nonmetastatic thyroid tumors. Patients were all untreated before their thyroid surgery. MiXCR reprocessed the PCR reads for TCRdb. This table holds tens of thousands of clones, roughly 26% found once. The sample consisted of blood. Receptor source: a female donor with papillary thyroid cancer or a benign thyroid nodule (not recorded which). Some clones in this sample may be carry-over from other donors' samples.

This clone was counted many times. The CDR3 DNA sequence: TGCGCCAGCAGCCTGATCGGGACTAGCGGGGGTCACAATGAGCAGTTCTTC. Protein sequence: CASSLIGTSGGHNEQFF. This sequence joins TRBV5-1 and TRBJ2-1, with 14 bases fitting TRBD2. Germline V lookup: CDR1 SGHRS, CDR2 YFSETQ. J gave up 5 bases and V 4 bases, and 8 bases lay outside the gene matches. The CDR3 spans 17 residues.

This chain uses TRBV14 with TRBJ2-7; 10 bases are shared with TRBD2. V lost 0 bases and J lost 2; bases outside the gene matches: 7. Germline lookup yields CDR1 SGHDN and CDR2 FVKESK. The CDR3 consists of 17 residues. The CDR3: CASSQDRLAGGTYEQYF. The CDR3 DNA reads as TGTGCCAGCAGCCAAGATCGGTTAGCGGGAGGAACCTACGAGCAGTACTTC.

This sequence joins TRBV19 and TRBJ1-6; D gene ambiguous. Trimming took 5 bases from V and 6 from J, leaving 14 bases between them. In germline, CDR1 is LNHDA, CDR2 SQIVND (reference sequence). The CDR3 consists of 15 residues. CDR3 protein: CASSSWRQINSPLHF. CDR3 DNA: TGTGCCAGTAGTTCGTGGAGGCAGATTAATTCACCCCTCCACTTT.

This chain joins TRBV28 and TRBJ1-4; 9 bases align to TRBD1. The CDR3 is 14 amino acids. Germline V gene sequence: CDR1 MDHEN, CDR2 SYDVKM. The trim removed 11 bases at V and 7 bases at J, leaving 11 bases unmatched. CDR3: CAGITGGAGEKLFF. CDR3 sequence (DNA): TGTGCCGGCATCACAGGGGGCGCGGGTGAAAAACTGTTTTTT.

The chain combines TRBV6-2 or TRBV6-3 with TRBJ2-7, with 12 bases lining up with TRBD1. V shed 0 bases, J shed 7 bases, and the junction held 19 bases outside the gene matches. CDR1 and CDR2 from the germline V gene are MNHEY and SVGEGT. The CDR3 consists of 20 residues. CDR3 bases: TGTGCCAGCAGTTACTCTGGCGGGACAGGGGGCCCTCGGACCCTGGGGGAGCAGTACTTC. It specifies CASSYSGGTGGPRTLGEQYF.

This clone was counted between two and nine times. The chain employs TRBV15 and TRBJ2-1, with 10 nucleotides matching TRBD2. With V trimmed by 1 base and J by 5 bases, 5 bases remained unmatched. This CDR3 contains 16 residues. Germline V gene data show CDR1 as LNHNV and CDR2 as YYDKDF (reference sequence). The CDR3 sequence: CATSRGAGGGNNEQFF. CDR3 DNA: TGTGCCACCAGCAGAGGAGCGGGAGGGGGGAACAATGAGCAGTTCTTC.

This clone showed up just a few times. This chain uses TRBV2 with TRBJ1-5; D is possibly TRBD1 (6 bases). The germline gives CDR1 SNHLY, CDR2 FYNNEI. V was clipped by 5 bases and J by 6 bases, with 17 bases between them. This CDR3 has 15 residues. The CDR3 DNA reads TGTGCCAGCAGTATCGCAGGGGCGGTTTTTCAGCCCCAGCATTTT. Residues: CASSIAGAVFQPQHF. Using reference TRBV2 and TRBJ1-5 for the parts outside the CDR3, the full variable domain is EPEVTQTPSHQVTQMGQEVILRCVPISNHLYFYWYRQILGQKVEFLVSFYNNEISEKSEIFDDQFSVERPDGSNFTLKIRSTKLEDSAMYFCASSIAGAVFQPQHFGDGTRLSIL.

This clone was detected only a few times. The conserved phenylalanine or tryptophan normally closing the CDR3 is absent here, so this likely arose from a read error. The genes are TRBV6-1 and TRBJ1-2; 7 positions match TRBD1. Trimming at V came to 2 bases and at J to 4 bases, leaving 7 bases not matched to a gene. CDR1 and CDR2 (germline): MNHNS, SASEGT. The CDR3 extends over 15 amino acids. For the CDR3, the DNA is TGTGCCAGCAGTGAATGGGACAGCGGCCTCTATGGCTACACCCTC. Protein: CASSEWDSGLYGYTL.

This clone was seen at least ten times. The chain joins TRBV29-1 to TRBJ2-7, with TRBD1 matching 7 bases. CDR1 and CDR2 (germline): SQVTM, ANQGSEA. Germline trimming cut 4 bases from V and 11 bases from J; bases unmatched to any gene: 20. This CDR3 has 15 amino acids. CDR3 residues: CSVGAPGTVTLVEYF. The CDR3 bases are TGCAGCGTTGGGGCCCCCGGGACAGTGACGTTGGTCGAGTACTTC.

At least ten counts were recorded for this clone. V usage is TRBV6-5 and J usage is TRBJ2-7; D not certain. The CDR3 length is 15 residues. Germline CDR1 MNHEY, CDR2 SVGAGI. V shed 0 bases and J shed 4 bases, with 13 bases lying between them. The CDR3 DNA reads TGTGCCAGCAGTTACTCAGGATCGATGAATTACGAGCAGTACTTC. Amino acids: CASSYSGSMNYEQYF.

This clone has only a few counts. At one end, the junction sequence differs from germline, possibly due to a read error. This chain uses TRBV28 with TRBJ2-2, with 8 bases fitting TRBD1. Germline V CDR1 and CDR2: MDHEN, SYDVKM. The CDR3 contains 16 residues. The CDR3 is CASTPQGAMNTGELFF. CDR3 nucleotides: TGTGCCAGCACACCCCAGGGGGCTATGAACACTGGGGAGCTGTTTTTT.

This clone counts as medium-sized. The chain uses TRBV5-1 and TRBJ2-3, with D possibly TRBD2 on 5 matching bases. The CDR3 runs to 17 residues. V was cut by 0 bases and J by 1 base, with 15 bases left in between. CDR1 is SGHRS, CDR2 YFSETQ, per germline. This CDR3 is CASSLAYAGGGTDTQYF. For the CDR3, the DNA is TGCGCCAGCAGCTTGGCATACGCGGGTGGTGGCACAGATACGCAGTATTTT.

This clone was recorded a few times. A much larger clonotype is one base distant, so this may be a read error. The chain is built from TRBV6-1 and TRBJ1-2, with a weak D call TRBD1 (5 bases). Germline V gene lookup returns CDR1 MNHNS and CDR2 SASEGT. The CDR3 is 14 amino acids. Trimming took 6 bases from V and 3 from J, leaving 14 bases between them. CDR3 amino acids: CASSSRQSYYGYTF. The DNA of the CDR3 is TGTGCCAGCAGCTCCCGACAGTCCTACTATGGCTACACCTTC.

This clone was counted many times. This rearrangement joins TRBV5-6 to TRBJ2-3, with D possibly being TRBD1 or TRBD2 (5 bases each). The germline V gene has CDR1 SGHDT and CDR2 YYEEEE. Trimming removed 6 bases at V and 1 base at J, with 15 bases between. This CDR3 has 15 residues. The CDR3: CASIWGIRGTDTQYF. The CDR3 DNA sequence: TGTGCCAGCATATGGGGGATCCGAGGCACAGATACGCAGTATTTT.

This clone appeared a few times. The chain has TRBV28 and TRBJ2-3; either TRBD1 or TRBD2 may fit D (5 bases each). This CDR3 contains 12 residues. Germline values: CDR1 MDHEN, CDR2 SYDVKM. Deletions cut 8 bases from V and 5 bases from J, with 11 bases between. The CDR3 DNA sequence: TGTGCCAGCGGGACGAATCGAGATACGCAGTATTTT. Translating gives CASGTNRDTQYF.

In its sample, this clone was seen many times. The J gene is TRBJ2-2, the V gene TRBV10-3, with 9 bases aligning to TRBD2. This CDR3 region has 17 residues. CDR1 is ENHRY, CDR2 SYGVKD, per germline. J was trimmed by 3 bases and V by 2 bases; bases with no gene match: 7. As DNA, the CDR3 is TGTGCCATCAGTGAGACCAGCGGGAGGTCCCACACCGGGGAGCTGTTTTTT. This sequence encodes CAISETSGRSHTGELFF.

In this sample, this clone turned up many times. Different DNA sequences within this sample yield the same CDR3. V usage is TRBV15 and J usage is TRBJ2-3; D gene ambiguous. The CDR3 spans 12 residues. Trimming took off 0 bases at V and 7 bases at J, with 5 bases between the two ends. Germline CDR1 is LNHNV and CDR2 is YYDKDF (reference sequence). This chain's CDR3 is CATSRDRYTQYF. Written as DNA, the CDR3 is TGTGCCACCAGCAGAGACCGGTATACGCAGTATTTT. The variable domain in full, with the rest retrieved from reference TRBV15 and TRBJ2-3, is DAMVIQNPRYQVTQFGKPVTLSCSQTLNHNVMYWYQQKSSQAPKLLFHYYDKDFNNEADTPDNFQSRRPNTSFCFLDIRSPGLGDTAMYLCATSRDRYTQYFGPGTRLTVL.

The table lists this clone with many counts. V gene TRBV19 combines with J gene TRBJ1-5, with TRBD1 as a possible D gene (5 bases). This CDR3 has 15 amino acids. CDR1 is LNHDA, CDR2 SQIVND, per germline (reference sequence). Trimming took off 7 bases at V and 2 bases at J, with 15 bases between the two ends. The CDR3 coding sequence is TGTGCCAGTATTGGGGCAGGGATGGGCAATCAGCCCCAGCATTTT. Protein sequence: CASIGAGMGNQPQHF.

This clone was counted ten times or more. The CDR3 spells CASSPTPGFGGNTIYF. Here the CDR3 DNA reads TGTGCCAGCAGCCCCACCCCAGGCTTTGGAGGAAACACCATATATTTT. The chain recombines TRBV7-2 with TRBJ1-3; D call uncertain. The V and J ends lost 5 bases and 4 bases respectively, with 18 bases between them. The CDR3 totals 16 residues. CDR1 is SGHTA, CDR2 FQGNSA, per germline.

The chain's CDR3 is CSARDPQGYEDGYTF. The DNA for the CDR3 is TGCAGTGCTAGAGATCCGCAGGGCTATGAGGATGGCTACACCTTC. The chain joins TRBV20-1 to TRBJ1-2; D might be TRBD1 (5 bases). The V gene's germline CDR1 is DFQATT and CDR2 SNEGSKA (reference sequence). V shed 0 bases and J shed 6 bases, with 17 bases lying between them. The CDR3 extends over 15 amino acids.

This clone was counted at least ten times. A much bigger clone sits one base away, suggesting this may be a read error. The chain is built from TRBV10-3 and TRBJ2-3; 8 bases are shared with TRBD2. This CDR3 region has 15 residues. The trim removed 6 bases at V and 4 bases at J, leaving 9 bases unmatched. Germline CDR1 ENHRY, CDR2 SYGVKD. The DNA of the CDR3 is TGTGCCATCAGCCGACTAGCGTGGGGATCAGATACGCAGTATTTT. This sequence encodes CAISRLAWGSDTQYF.

The gene calls are TRBV20-1 and TRBJ2-7; possibly TRBD1 for D (5 bases). Trimming cost V 0 bases and J 3 bases, with 15 bases left between them. In germline, CDR1 is DFQATT, CDR2 SNEGSKA (reference sequence). This CDR3 region has 15 residues. The CDR3 bases are TGCAGTGCTAGAGATCTAGGGGTAAAGGGCTACGAGCAGTACTTC. Translating it yields CSARDLGVKGYEQYF.

This clone was detected only a few times. This chain uses TRBV4-1 with TRBJ2-7; 8 bases are a match to TRBD2. V lost 0 bases, J lost 3 bases, and 4 bases stayed unmatched. This CDR3 comprises 15 residues. Germline V gene data show CDR1 as MGHRA and CDR2 as YSYEKL. The CDR3 coding sequence is TGCGCCAGCAGCCAAGATCCGGGAGGGGACTACGAGCAGTACTTC. Amino acids: CASSQDPGGDYEQYF.

V usage is TRBV20-1 and J usage is TRBJ2-3; 10 positions agree with TRBD2. CDR1 and CDR2 from the germline V gene are DFQATT and SNEGSKA (reference sequence). This CDR3 region has 16 residues. The J segment lost 11 bases and the V segment lost 1 base, leaving 15 bases of the junction unmatched. The CDR3 loop reads CSARVYGLAGALEQYF. The CDR3 nucleotides read TGCAGTGCTAGAGTGTATGGTCTAGCGGGAGCTCTGGAGCAGTATTTT.

There are many counts of this clone. The V call is TRBV6-1, the J call TRBJ1-5, with a weak D call TRBD1 (6 bases). Germline V CDR1 and CDR2: MNHNS, SASEGT. This CDR3 is 16 amino acids long. The V and J ends lost 6 bases and 1 base respectively, with 16 bases between them. The CDR3 is CASSALFGQSNQPQHF. The CDR3 nucleotides read TGTGCCAGCAGCGCTCTGTTCGGACAGAGCAATCAGCCCCAGCATTTT.

Ten or more counts support this clone. The chain recombines TRBV7-6 with TRBJ2-1, with TRBD2 as a possible D gene (6 bases). CDR1 is SGHVS, CDR2 FNYEAQ, per germline. Between the trimmed V and J ends, which lost 4 bases and 0 bases, there was a span of 19 bases. CDR3 length: 18 residues. The chain's CDR3 is CASSSPIAAGFSYNEQFF. The CDR3 region has the DNA TGTGCCAGCAGCTCCCCCATTGCAGCGGGCTTCTCCTACAATGAGCAGTTCTTC.

This clone was seen ten or more times. This rearrangement joins TRBV12-3 or TRBV12-4 to TRBJ2-1; 10 nucleotides agree with TRBD2. The J segment lost 2 bases and the V segment lost 7 bases, leaving 8 bases of the junction unmatched. The CDR3 extends over 16 amino acids. CDR3 in DNA: TGTGCCAGCAACCGGACTAGCGGAACCCCCTACAATGAGCAGTTCTTC. This gives the protein CASNRTSGTPYNEQFF.